Presented here are 14 T cell receptor beta chains from one specimen sequenced in a study of metastatic and nonmetastatic thyroid tumors. Through MiXCR, TCRdb re-clonotyped the PCR reads. Of some 86,000 clones in the sample, around 13% were seen once. Patients underwent thyroid surgery, and none had received any treatment before it. The sample comprised tumor tissue. All receptors come from a female donor with papillary thyroid cancer or a benign thyroid nodule (not recorded which). Some clones in this sample may be carry-over from other donors' samples.

On this clone itself: A clone one base away is much larger, so this may be a read error. This sequence joins TRBV24-1 and TRBJ2-3; D is perhaps TRBD1 (5 bases). The CDR3 consists of 13 residues. Between the trimmed V and J ends, which lost 2 bases and 5 bases, there was a span of 7 bases. The germline V gene encodes CDR1 KGHDR and CDR2 SFDVKD. In DNA form, the CDR3 reads TGTGCCACCAGTGATTCGACAGAAGATACGCAGTATTTT. Encoded protein: CATSDSTEDTQYF.

This clone was detected many times. The CDR3 is CASRAGTEAFF. The CDR3 DNA reads TGTGCCAGCAGGGCTGGGACTGAAGCTTTCTTT. This chain joins TRBV27 and TRBJ1-1; no clear D gene. The CDR3 contains 11 residues. The V end was cut by 6 bases, the J end by 5 bases, with 7 bases between. Germline CDR1 and CDR2: MNHEY and SMNVEV (reference sequence).

V usage is TRBV4-1 and J usage is TRBJ1-1; D not certain. V was pared by 0 bases and J by 1 base, with 21 bases between. Per the germline V gene, CDR1 is MGHRA and CDR2 is YSYEKL. The CDR3 length is 19 residues. The CDR3 bases are TGCGCCAGCAGCCAAGATCTATCAACAGACGGGAAGGGGAACACTGAAGCTTTCTTT. Residues: CASSQDLSTDGKGNTEAFF.

Worth noting for this clone: A much larger clone sits a single nucleotide away, making a read error possible. J is TRBJ2-1 and V is TRBV15; weak D call: TRBD2 (6 bases). The germline gives CDR1 LNHNV, CDR2 YYDKDF (reference sequence). V shed 4 bases and J shed 9 bases, with 13 bases lying between them. The CDR3 contains 13 residues. The CDR3 loop reads CATSIGRRGEQFF. In nucleotides, the CDR3 is TGTGCCACCAGCATCGGCCGGCGGGGTGAGCAGTTCTTC.

This clone was observed many times. The CDR3 loop is CASSPFLGLQEQYF. The CDR3 DNA sequence: TGTGCCAGCAGTCCCTTCCTGGGATTGCAGGAGCAGTACTTC. The chain uses TRBV6-1 and TRBJ2-7; D is unclear. The CDR3 consists of 14 residues. V was trimmed by 5 bases and J by 7 bases, leaving 18 bases between them. Per germline, CDR1 MNHNS and CDR2 SASEGT.

The table lists this clone with many counts. The chain recombines TRBV2 with TRBJ2-1, with TRBD2 as a possible D gene (6 bases). CDR1 is SNHLY, CDR2 FYNNEI, per germline. CDR3 size: 16 residues. V lost 6 bases and J lost 0, with 15 bases in between. This CDR3 is CASRAVSGYSYNEQFF. CDR3 DNA: TGTGCCAGCAGGGCCGTTAGCGGATACTCCTACAATGAGCAGTTCTTC.

This clone has just a few counts. Being one base from a much bigger clone, this may be a read error. The same CDR3 can be traced to other DNA sequences in this sample. The CDR3 nucleotides read TGTGCCAGCTCACGGACAGGGGTAGACGAGCAGTACTTC. It specifies CASSRTGVDEQYF. The rearrangement links TRBV18 to TRBJ2-7; 9 positions match TRBD1. J lost 5 bases, V lost 4 bases, and 3 bases had no gene match. The germline CDR1 and CDR2 sequences are KGHSH and LQKENI. This CDR3 region has 13 residues.

As to this clone: A read error may be the cause here, since a much bigger clone is one base away. The genes are TRBV27 and TRBJ1-1, with a tentative D call TRBD1 (5 bases). Germline V gene lookup returns CDR1 MNHEY and CDR2 SMNVEV (reference sequence). The length of the CDR3 is 13 residues. This chain's CDR3 is CASSFGGNTESFF. The DNA of the CDR3 is TGTGCCAGCAGTTTTGGGGGGAACACTGAATCTTTCTTT.

This clone came up many times. The chain uses TRBV28 and TRBJ1-5; 9 bases agree with TRBD1. There are 19 residues in the CDR3. V lost 5 bases to trimming and J lost 1 base; unmatched junction nucleotides: 15. Germline values: CDR1 MDHEN, CDR2 SYDVKM. The CDR3 region has the DNA TGTGCCAGCAGTCCCCAAGGGACAGGGAAATGGGGGAGCAATCAGCCCCAGCATTTT. Its translation is CASSPQGTGKWGSNQPQHF.

The chain uses TRBV11-1 and TRBJ2-3; the D call may be TRBD1 or TRBD2 (5 bases each). Germline V gene data show CDR1 as SGHAT and CDR2 as FQDESV (reference sequence). V shed 5 bases and J shed 0 bases, with 15 bases lying between them. The CDR3 runs to 16 residues. In DNA, the CDR3 is TGTGCCAGCAGCCCAGGGACGGATGGGAGCACAGATACGCAGTATTTT. Translating gives CASSPGTDGSTDTQYF.

The sample holds a few counts of this clone. It may be a read error: a sequence one base away is much more abundant. V and J are TRBV5-1 and TRBJ1-2; D gene unclear. Looked up from germline, CDR1 is SGHRS and CDR2 is YFSETQ. The V end lost 3 bases, the J end lost 7 bases, and 16 bases lay between the germline ends. The CDR3 sequence is 14 residues long. In DNA, the CDR3 is TGCGCCAGCAGCTCCCTCGGGGTGGCGGCTGGCTACACCTTC. It encodes CASSSLGVAAGYTF.

This clone was picked up a small number of times. This rearrangement joins TRBV6-2 or TRBV6-3 to TRBJ1-2, with a weak D call TRBD1 (5 bases). The germline V and J ends were trimmed by 7 bases and 4 bases, with 13 bases remaining between them. This CDR3 spans 13 amino acids. Germline V lookup: CDR1 MNHEY, CDR2 SVGEGT. CDR3 in DNA: TGTGCCAGCATAACAGGTAAAAGCTATGGCTACACCTTC. It codes for CASITGKSYGYTF.

This clone has a handful of counts. A read error may be the cause here, since a much bigger clone is one base away. CDR3 nucleotide sequence: TGTGCCACCGGGATTAGCACATATACGCAGTATTTT. It specifies CATGISTYTQYF. The V call is TRBV24-1, the J call TRBJ2-3; D unresolved. The germline V gene has CDR1 KGHDR and CDR2 SFDVKD. The CDR3 is 12 amino acids.

This clone has ten or more counts. The V call is TRBV18, the J call TRBJ2-5, with unresolved D. The CDR3 is 11 amino acids. V lost 5 bases and J 5 bases, leaving 6 bases between the germline ends. Germline assignment: CDR1 KGHSH and CDR2 LQKENI. CDR3 DNA sequence: TGTGCCAGCTCAGCTTCGGAGACCCAGTACTTC. This codes for CASSASETQYF.